This passage covers 9 T cell receptor beta chains from one sample sequenced in a study of blood T cell repertoires in COVID-19. Only in-frame clones appear in the TCRdb table, and some are missing; sequencing was by immunoSEQ multiplex PCR. The sample contains around 290,000 clones, around nine tenths of which appear only once. Sequencing input: PBMCs or T cells enriched from blood (not recorded which). The receptors derive from a woman under 30 who had recovered from COVID-19.

The V gene is TRBV19, the J gene TRBJ1-3, with TRBD1 as a possible D gene (6 bases). The CDR3 contains 14 residues. V was cut by 5 bases and J by 0 bases, with 8 bases left in between. CDR1 is LNHDA and CDR2 is SQIVND in the germline V gene (reference sequence). CDR3 coding DNA: TGTGCCAGTAGTGACAGGAGCTCTGGAAACACCATATATTTT. Translating gives CASSDRSSGNTIYF.

The chain is built from TRBV19 and TRBJ2-5, with D possibly TRBD2 on 6 matching bases. The CDR3 consists of 15 residues. Germline CDR1 reads LNHDA; CDR2 reads SQIVND (reference sequence). Trimming removed 4 bases at V and 3 bases at J, with 15 bases between. The CDR3, as DNA: TGTGCCAGTAGTACCTCTGGGAGGCAAAAAGAGACCCAGTACTTC. Residues: CASSTSGRQKETQYF.

This sequence joins TRBV12-3 or TRBV12-4 and TRBJ2-5; the D is unclear. The CDR3 runs to 13 residues. V lost 3 bases and J lost 2, with 7 bases in between. The CDR3 here is CASSFGRQETQYF. DNA for the CDR3: TGTGCCAGCAGTTTTGGCAGGCAAGAGACCCAGTACTTC.

The chain employs TRBV5-1 and TRBJ1-6, with D uncertain. V lost 6 bases and J 10 bases, leaving 17 bases between the germline ends. Germline V CDR1 and CDR2: SGHRS, YFSETQ. CDR3 length: 14 amino acids. CDR3 bases: TGCGCCAGCAATGAAGGGAGTGATTCGTCACCCCTCCACTTT. It specifies CASNEGSDSSPLHF.

This chain joins TRBV7-2 and TRBJ1-1; no definite D call. The length of the CDR3 is 13 residues. Germline loops: CDR1 SGHTA, CDR2 FQGNSA. The V end lost 5 bases, the J end lost 1 base, and 8 bases lay between the germline ends. CDR3 nucleotide sequence: TGTGCCAGCAGCGGAGCTTCGAACACTGAAGCTTTCTTT. Its protein is CASSGASNTEAFF.

This chain connects TRBV11-2 to TRBJ1-1; 7 bases are shared with TRBD1. CDR3 size: 16 residues. The germline V gene has CDR1 SGHAT and CDR2 FQNNGV. After removal of 4 bases from V and 6 bases from J, the junction contained 14 bases not matched to a gene. The CDR3 loop reads CASSYFRGLLGSEAFF. The CDR3, as DNA: TGTGCCAGCAGCTACTTCAGGGGGTTATTGGGCTCTGAAGCTTTCTTT.

This clone showed up just once. The chain has TRBV27 and TRBJ2-1; the match to TRBD1 covers 9 bases. The length of the CDR3 is 14 residues. CDR1 MNHEY and CDR2 SMNVEV come from the germline V gene (reference sequence). Losses at the gene ends were 8 bases for V and 9 bases for J; bases not matched to a gene: 11. CDR3 region: CASGRDREISEQFF. For the CDR3, the DNA is TGTGCCAGCGGAAGGGACAGGGAAATCAGTGAGCAGTTCTTC.

CDR3 in amino acids: CASSLIASGGASEQFF. CDR3 DNA: TGTGCCAGCAGCTTAATCGCTAGCGGGGGGGCTTCTGAGCAGTTCTTC. The rearrangement joins TRBV7-2 to TRBJ2-1; 12 bases line up with TRBD2. V was clipped by 2 bases and J by 9 bases; unmatched bases: 8. CDR3 length equals 16 residues. The germline V gene encodes CDR1 SGHTA and CDR2 FQGNSA. Together with reference TRBV7-2 and TRBJ2-1, the CDR3 gives the full variable domain: GAGVSQSPSNKVTEKGKDVELRCDPISGHTALYWYRQSLGQGLEFLIYFQGNSAPDKSGLPSDRFSAERTGGSVSTLTIQRTQQEDSAVYLCASSLIASGGASEQFFGPGTRLTVL.

The V gene is TRBV5-1, the J gene TRBJ2-5; 7 positions agree with TRBD1. This CDR3 has 17 amino acids. J gave up 0 bases and V 0 bases, and 8 bases lay outside the gene matches. Germline CDR1 is SGHRS and CDR2 is YFSETQ. CDR3 bases: TGCGCCAGCAGCTTGGCCAATACAGGGGTGTACCAAGAGACCCAGTACTTC. It codes for CASSLANTGVYQETQYF.